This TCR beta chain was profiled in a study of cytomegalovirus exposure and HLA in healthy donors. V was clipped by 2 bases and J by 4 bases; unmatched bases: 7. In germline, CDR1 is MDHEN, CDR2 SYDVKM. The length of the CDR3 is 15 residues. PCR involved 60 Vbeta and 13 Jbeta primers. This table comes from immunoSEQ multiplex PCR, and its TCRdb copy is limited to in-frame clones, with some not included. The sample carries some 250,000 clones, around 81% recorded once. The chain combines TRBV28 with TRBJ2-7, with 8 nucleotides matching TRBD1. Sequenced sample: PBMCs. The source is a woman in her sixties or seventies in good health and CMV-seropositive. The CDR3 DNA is TGTGCCAGCAGTTTAGGGCCTCGGGACAGGTACGAGCAGTACTTC. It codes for CASSLGPRDRYEQYF.